Listed here is a single T cell receptor beta chain. Its recognized antigen is unknown. Per-base qualities were not stored, and no clone one base away is much larger. Including cysteine and phenylalanine, the CDR3 has 14 amino acids. Of the read, only the CDR3 DNA is kept; its 42 bases are in frame from base 1. The germline V end is reduced by 3 bases and the J end by 6 bases; junction bases left unmatched: 5. Via the germline V gene (reference sequence), CDR1 is SGHNT and CDR2 YYREEE. The data were taken from a study of blood T cell repertoires in COVID-19 (dated by TCRdb to between 2020 and 2021). About the investigation overall: Collaborator samples came from the United States, Italy and Spain and covered acute and convalescent phases of COVID-19. The prospective study material was composed of cDNA or gDNA derived from T cells, B-cell-depleted T cells, or PBMCs. The dataset comprised deeply sampled blood TCRbeta repertoires from subjects exposed to, actively infected with, or recovered from COVID-19. The repertoires were made available in a free public database intended to serve as a resource for research on the immune response to SARS-CoV-2. Samples were obtained from the ongoing ImmuneRACE study (first 160 participants) and from over 1,000 subjects provided by 6 global collaborators. Nearly every sample came with metadata listing a de-identified subject ID, COVID-19 status, age in years and sex. Where available, HLA class I and class II types were taken from metadata supplied by the sample provider and were not determined by assay-based typing.

At one collaborating source in Seattle, patients were enrolled during active infection and were followed longitudinally through the course of disease. The collaborating institutions used their own protocols to collect whole blood in K2EDTA tubes. For TCRbeta analysis, collaborators shipped samples in one of three forms: frozen whole blood, isolated PBMCs, or DNA extracted from either of those sample types. TCRbeta CDR3 regions were amplified from genomic DNA by means of the immunoSEQ Assay, a bias-controlled multiplex PCR. The original pipeline was this. Nucleated cell counts per sample were estimated from amplification of reference gene primers within the assay. Sequence reads were collapsed and filtered to measure the absolute abundance of every unique TCRbeta CDR3 rearrangement. For each sample, productive Simpson clonality was calculated as the square root of Simpson's diversity index across productive rearrangements. The clones in this table, taken by TCRdb from immuneACCESS, are in-frame only. Not every clone is retained; where verified, under half of the shortfall comes from an unresolved V gene, and the cause of the rest is unknown. The V and J calls and clone size were taken over from that table, and D and trimming were inferred from the DNA. The sample records 200,000 to 250,000 clones, 80% to 90% of which are singletons. Less than 3.5% of the sample is taken by the ten largest.

Beyond this particular receptor, the publication reports: The amount of clinical and demographic metadata varied by source and participant and was provided uncurated.

What was sequenced was peripheral blood. The clonotype comes from a young man with COVID-19, enrolled during active disease. The chain joins TRBV5-4 to TRBJ1-1; TRBD1 aligns with 10 central bases. For the CDR3, the sequence is CASSSGQGFAEAFF. The DNA sequence is TGTGCCAGCAGCTCGGGACAGGGGTTCGCTGAAGCTTTCTTT. Reference TRBV5-4 and TRBJ1-1 genes cover what lies past the CDR3, so the full variable domain is ETGVTQSPTHLIKTRGQQVTLRCSSQSGHNTVSWYQQALGQGPQFIFQYYREEENGRGNFPPRFSGLQFPNYSSELNVNALELDDSALYLCASSSGQGFAEAFFGQGTRLTVV.